This T cell receptor beta chain originates from a study of response to subunit inactivated influenza vaccine. The table lists this clonotype with a few counts. Its antigen is as yet unknown. TCRdb analysed the RT-PCR reads with MiXCR anew, one entry per CDR3 protein. This table has 530,000 or so distinct CDR3 sequences, about 11% appearing once. V dropped 3 bases and J dropped 5; count of bases not matched to a gene: 12. CDR1 and CDR2 from the germline V gene are SGHDT and YYEEEE. The CDR3 has 16 residues. Study-level points and caveats: Authors suggested each seasonal influenza vaccination recruits few new T cells.

The sequencing used PBMCs from blood, collected on the day of vaccination. The receptor's source is a man between 45 and 60 years old who received an inactivated influenza vaccine. This rearrangement joins TRBV5-6 to TRBJ2-5; TRBD1 matches at 8 bases. The CDR3 DNA reads as TGTGCCAGCAGCTCCACCGGGACAGGAATCACTGAGACCCAGTACTTC. It yields the protein CASSSTGTGITETQYF.